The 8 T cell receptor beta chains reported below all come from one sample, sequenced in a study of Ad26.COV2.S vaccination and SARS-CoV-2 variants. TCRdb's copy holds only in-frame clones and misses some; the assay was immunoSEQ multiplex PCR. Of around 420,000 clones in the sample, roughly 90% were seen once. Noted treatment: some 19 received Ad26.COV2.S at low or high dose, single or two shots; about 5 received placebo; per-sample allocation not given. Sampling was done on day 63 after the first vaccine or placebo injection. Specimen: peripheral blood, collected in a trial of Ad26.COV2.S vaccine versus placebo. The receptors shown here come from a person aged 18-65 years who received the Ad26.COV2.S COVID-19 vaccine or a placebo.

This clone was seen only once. As DNA, the CDR3 is TGTGCTAGTGGCCCGACAGCCCAGTACTTC. Amino acid sequence: CASGPTAQYF. This rearrangement joins TRBV12-5 to TRBJ2-5, with D tentatively TRBD1 (5 bases). The V gene lost 6 bases and the J gene lost 9 bases, with 8 bases spanning the gap. CDR1 LGHNT and CDR2 FRNRAP come from the germline V gene. The CDR3 runs 10 residues.

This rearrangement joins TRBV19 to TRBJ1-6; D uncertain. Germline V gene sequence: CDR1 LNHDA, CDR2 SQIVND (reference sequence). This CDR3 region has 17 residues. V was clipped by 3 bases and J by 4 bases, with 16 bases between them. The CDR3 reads CASSIPPDGVYNSPLHF. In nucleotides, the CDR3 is TGTGCCAGTAGTATTCCCCCGGATGGGGTTTATAATTCACCCCTCCACTTT. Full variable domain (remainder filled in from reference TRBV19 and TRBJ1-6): DGGITQSPKYLFRKEGQNVTLSCEQNLNHDAMYWYRQDPGQGLRLIYYSQIVNDFQKGDIAEGYSVSREKKESFPLTVTSAQKNPTAFYLCASSIPPDGVYNSPLHFGNGTRLTVT.

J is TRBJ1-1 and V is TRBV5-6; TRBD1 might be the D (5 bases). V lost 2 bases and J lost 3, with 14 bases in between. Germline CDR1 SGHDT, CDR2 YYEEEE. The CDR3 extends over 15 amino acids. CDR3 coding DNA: TGTGCCAGCAGCTTAGGGGAGGGGCGAGACACTGAAGCTTTCTTT. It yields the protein CASSLGEGRDTEAFF.

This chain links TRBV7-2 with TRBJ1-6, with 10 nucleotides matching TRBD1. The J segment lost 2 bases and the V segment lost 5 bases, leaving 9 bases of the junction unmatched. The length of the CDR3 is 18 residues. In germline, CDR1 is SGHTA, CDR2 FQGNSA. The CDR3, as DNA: TGTGCCAGCAGCCCTCGTGGGACAGGGGTGACCTATAATTCACCCCTCCACTTT. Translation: CASSPRGTGVTYNSPLHF.

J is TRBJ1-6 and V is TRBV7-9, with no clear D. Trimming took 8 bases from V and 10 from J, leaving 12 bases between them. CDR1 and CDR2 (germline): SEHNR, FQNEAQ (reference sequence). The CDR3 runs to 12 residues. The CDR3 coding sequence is TGTGCCAGCCATAACGACTGGTCACCCCTCCACTTT. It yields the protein CASHNDWSPLHF. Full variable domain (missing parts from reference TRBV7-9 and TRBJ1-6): DTGVSQNPRHKITKRGQNVTFRCDPISEHNRLYWYRQTLGQGPEFLTYFQNEAQLEKSRLLSDRFSAERPKGSFSTLEIQRTEQGDSAMYLCASHNDWSPLHFGNGTRLTVT.

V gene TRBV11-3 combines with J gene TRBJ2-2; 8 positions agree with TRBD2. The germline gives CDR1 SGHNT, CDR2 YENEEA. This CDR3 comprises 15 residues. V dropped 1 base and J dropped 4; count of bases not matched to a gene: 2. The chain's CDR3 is CASSLGLASTGELFF. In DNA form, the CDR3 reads TGTGCCAGCAGCTTAGGACTAGCGAGCACCGGGGAGCTGTTTTTT. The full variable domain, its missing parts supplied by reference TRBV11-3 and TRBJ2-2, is EAGVVQSPRYKIIEKKQPVAFWCNPISGHNTLYWYLQNLGQGPELLIRYENEEAVDDSQLPKDRFSAERLKGVDSTLKIQPAELGDSAVYLCASSLGLASTGELFFGEGSRLTVL.

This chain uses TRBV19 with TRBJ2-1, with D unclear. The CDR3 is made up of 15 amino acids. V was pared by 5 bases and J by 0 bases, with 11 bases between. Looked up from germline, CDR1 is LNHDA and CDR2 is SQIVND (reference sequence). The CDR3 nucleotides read TGTGCCAGTAGTTCCGACACCAGCTCCTACAATGAGCAGTTCTTC. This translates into CASSSDTSSYNEQFF.

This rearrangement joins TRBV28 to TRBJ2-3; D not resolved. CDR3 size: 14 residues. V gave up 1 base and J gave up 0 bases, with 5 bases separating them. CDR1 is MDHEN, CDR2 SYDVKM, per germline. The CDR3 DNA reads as TGTGCCAGCAGTTTATACCAGAGCACAGATACGCAGTATTTT. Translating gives CASSLYQSTDTQYF.